These T cell receptor beta chains were read from a single sample in a study of patients and donors after allogeneic stem cell transplantation. TCRdb re-analysed the RT-PCR reads in MiXCR, keeping a single row per CDR3 protein. Of under 35,000 distinct CDR3 sequences listed, roughly a third were seen once; the top ten hold just over 75%. Material for sequencing was blood, either unsorted or a sorted T cell fraction (not recorded which). Every receptor here comes from a human donor who was either an allogeneic HSCT recipient or a stem cell or donor lymphocyte infusion donor (not recorded which). It is not recorded whose cells these are; they may come from a transplant donor. CDR3s leave out the opening cysteine and the closing phenylalanine or tryptophan. Each record gives: V gene, J gene, CDR3 protein.

>TRBV20-1|TRBJ2-3
SALQAEVVPDTQY
>TRBV5-1|TRBJ2-3
ASSKERDTQY
>TRBV6-2/TRBV6-3|TRBJ2-7
ASSSPTGSTYEQY
>TRBV4-3|TRBJ2-1
ASSQGRAYYNEQF
>TRBV27|TRBJ1-2
ASSPAGANYGYT
>TRBV6-2/TRBV6-3|TRBJ1-6
ASRLGQSYNSPLH
>TRBV6-5|TRBJ1-1
ASKHPSSDTEAF
>TRBV6-5|TRBJ2-7
ASRSRGTGEAYEQY
>TRBV4-1|TRBJ2-4
ASSQLDGGNIQY
>TRBV15|TRBJ1-2
ATSRDLEGNYGYT
>TRBV29-1|TRBJ1-2
SVGVSVWGYT
>TRBV10-3|TRBJ1-1
AISEAGKMNTEAF
>TRBV29-1|TRBJ2-3
SVDRGSTDTQY
>TRBV2|TRBJ2-1
ASSGGGLYNEQF
>TRBV5-1|TRBJ1-2
ASSLVSGPGHQGYGYT
>TRBV28|TRBJ1-3
ASSWTVHGNTIY
>TRBV6-5|TRBJ2-3
ASSYSNSPSGSYGTQY
>TRBV10-3|TRBJ2-1
AISAGGSIYEQF
>TRBV6-2/TRBV6-3|TRBJ1-1
ASSYLLGSLRDEAF
>TRBV20-1|TRBJ1-1
SARVTNTEAF
>TRBV7-9|TRBJ1-1
ASTGSGGGFMGTEAF
>TRBV12-3/TRBV12-4|TRBJ1-1
ASSPPTAEAF
>TRBV18|TRBJ1-2
ASLTGATYGYT
>TRBV15|TRBJ1-6
ATSTYLPRGSSPLH
>TRBV5-4|TRBJ2-5
ASSLGTSRVETQY
>TRBV12-3/TRBV12-4|TRBJ1-1
ASSSPVTANTEAF
>TRBV21-1|TRBJ2-1
ASSKPRRGADNEQF
>TRBV6-6|TRBJ2-5
ASSLLAGGSGTQY
>TRBV19|TRBJ2-7
ASSPRLAEGGEQY
>TRBV25-1|TRBJ2-1
ASSVGRGLERGYNEQF
>TRBV6-2/TRBV6-3|TRBJ1-1
ASSYSVTEAF
>TRBV20-1|TRBJ1-2
SARPGTGTYGYT
>TRBV7-3|TRBJ1-1
ASSPGTANTEAF
>TRBV7-9|TRBJ2-3
ASSLAGGVTDTQY
>TRBV29-1|TRBJ1-2
SVDGGGHGYT
>TRBV19|TRBJ1-5
ASSIGAVNQPQH
>TRBV5-1|TRBJ2-1
ASSLGPTSSYNEQF
>TRBV28|TRBJ1-1
ASSFWAFRDRGRNTEAF
>TRBV18|TRBJ2-1
ASSPDYRYNEQF
>TRBV15|TRBJ2-7
ATSRVGTGLYEQY
>TRBV9|TRBJ2-1
ASSGSLEALNERF
>TRBV6-2/TRBV6-3|TRBJ1-4
ATAMTGGAEKLF
>TRBV11-2|TRBJ2-1
ASSLVSSGYNEQF
>TRBV6-2/TRBV6-3|TRBJ2-5
ASSYSLQGEETQY
>TRBV12-3/TRBV12-4|TRBJ1-4
ASSLERTGRATNEKLF